This TCR beta chain was recovered during a study of T cell repertoires in cytomegalovirus infection. Study-wide context: Public TCR beta signatures indicated both CMV infection and matching HLA type. Findings and caveats of the study: Carriage of CMV together with the relevant HLA was identifiable through cumulative public TCR beta family frequency. HLA-C-restricted CMV-specific TCR beta clonotypes prevailed in the ex vivo response.

This clonotype has a handful of counts. Antigen unknown. V was clipped by 5 bases and J by 4 bases, with 14 bases between them. CDR1 and CDR2 from the germline V gene are MNHEY and SVGEGT. The CDR3 totals 14 residues. MiXCR, applied by TCRdb to the reads, yields one record per CDR3 protein. Counted here are around 110,000 distinct CDR3 sequences, about 9.4% occurring once; the ten biggest clones make up approximately 33%. The rearrangement links TRBV6-2 or TRBV6-3 to TRBJ1-1; tentative D call: TRBD1 (6 bases). Sequenced sample: PBMCs, sequenced either directly or after in vitro stimulation (not recorded which). The origin of this receptor is a human donor in good health (CMV status not recorded). Some clones in this sample may be carry-over from other donors' samples. CDR3 sequence: CASSPFGGTTEAFF. CDR3 DNA sequence: TGTGCCAGCAGTCCTTTTGGGGGCACCACTGAAGCTTTCTTT.